This T cell receptor beta chain is from a study of shared clonotypes between healthy human individuals. A deep-level run was used for the assay. Sequencing used immunoSEQ multiplex PCR; TCRdb keeps in-frame clones, though not all of them. The data hold about a million clones, with 60% to 85% observed a single time. Trimming at V came to 3 bases and at J to 9 bases, leaving 12 bases not matched to a gene. The germline CDR1 and CDR2 sequences are SGHDT and YYEEEE. This CDR3 is 15 amino acids long. Study results and limitations: Across subsets, estimated richness was generally greater for naive than for memory populations. With few donors, the genetic and exposure-history diversity represented was limited.

Remarks on this clone: Its cognate antigen is unknown.

This receptor was identified in a man younger than 35 in good health. Some clones in this sample may be carry-over from other donors' samples. The material sequenced was memory CD4+ T cells from PBMCs. Subset: CD45RA-negative fraction. V and J are TRBV5-6 and TRBJ2-1; TRBD2 aligns across 7 bases. The CDR3 protein is CASSSFGGGPIEQFF. The CDR3 nucleotides are TGTGCCAGCAGCTCCTTCGGGGGAGGGCCTATTGAGCAGTTCTTC.